These 16 T cell receptor beta chains share one sample of origin, sequenced in a study of T cell clones after liver transplantation. This table comes from immunoSEQ multiplex PCR, and its TCRdb copy is limited to in-frame clones, with some not included. The repertoire holds tens of thousands of clones, with around four fifths as singletons. Here the sequenced sample was CD4+ T cells from blood, taken 45 to 47 months after liver transplant. These receptors were taken from a human patient who received a liver transplant. Some of the T cells may derive from the graft donor.

This chain links TRBV5-1 with TRBJ2-1, with D possibly TRBD2 on 7 matching bases. V shed 0 bases and J shed 7 bases, with 20 bases lying between them. Germline CDR1 is SGHRS and CDR2 is YFSETQ. The CDR3 spans 17 residues. CDR3: CASSLGAGAGAGNEQFF. In nucleotides, the CDR3 is TGCGCCAGCAGCTTGGGGGCGGGAGCAGGGGCGGGAAATGAGCAGTTCTTC.

The V call is TRBV4-1, the J call TRBJ2-7, with D perhaps matching TRBD1 (6 bases). V lost 4 bases to trimming and J lost 3 bases, with 25 bases between them. CDR1 MGHRA and CDR2 YSYEKL come from the germline V gene. The CDR3 loop spans 18 amino acids. CDR3 sequence (DNA): TGCGCCAGCAGCCGCGGACAGTCCTCGGGTGTGGTCTTCTACGAGCAGTACTTC. It codes for CASSRGQSSGVVFYEQYF.

This chain joins TRBV2 and TRBJ2-7, with D perhaps matching TRBD2 (5 bases). The CDR3 loop spans 12 amino acids. V lost 6 bases and J 4 bases, leaving 10 bases between the germline ends. The V gene's germline CDR1 is SNHLY and CDR2 FYNNEI. The CDR3 loop reads CASRPDSYEQYF. The CDR3 DNA sequence: TGTGCCAGCAGACCGGACTCATACGAGCAGTACTTC.

The chain joins TRBV28 to TRBJ1-1; TRBD1 matches 9 bases. Per germline, CDR1 MDHEN and CDR2 SYDVKM. Unmatched junction bases numbered 9, after V lost 6 bases and J lost 4 bases. CDR3 length: 15 amino acids. The CDR3 is CASRTPGQGVTEAFF. The CDR3 DNA reads as TGTGCCAGCAGAACCCCGGGACAGGGAGTCACTGAAGCTTTCTTT.

The chain couples TRBV7-2 to TRBJ1-2, with D perhaps TRBD1 (5 bases). The germline V and J ends were trimmed by 2 bases and 8 bases, with 27 bases remaining between them. Germline values: CDR1 SGHTA, CDR2 FQGNSA. The CDR3 contains 18 residues. In nucleotides, the CDR3 is TGTGCCAGCAGCTTAAGACCTGCCGGGACGGGCCCAGGCGGAGGCTACACCTTC. It is translated as CASSLRPAGTGPGGGYTF.

The rearrangement links TRBV7-2 to TRBJ1-2; D may be TRBD1 (6 bases). Germline-derived CDR1 and CDR2 are SGHTA and FQGNSA. The CDR3 has 16 amino acids. Trimming removed 0 bases at V and 7 bases at J, with 18 bases between. In nucleotides, the CDR3 is TGTGCCAGCAGCTTAGCCCGGGGACACGAAACGGGTGGCTACACCTTC. It yields the protein CASSLARGHETGGYTF.

The chain couples TRBV7-9 to TRBJ1-1; D is perhaps TRBD1 (6 bases). The CDR3 loop spans 16 amino acids. The germline V gene has CDR1 SEHNR and CDR2 FQNEAQ (reference sequence). The V end was cut by 4 bases, the J end by 4 bases, with 19 bases between. In DNA form, the CDR3 reads TGTGCCAGCAGCTACCTCGGAAGCCGCAGGGGCACTGAAGCTTTCTTT. Its translation is CASSYLGSRRGTEAFF.

The V gene is TRBV28, the J gene TRBJ2-2; 14 bases match TRBD2. Per germline, CDR1 MDHEN and CDR2 SYDVKM. V trimming: 2 bases; J trimming: 2 bases; junction bases outside the gene matches: 4. CDR3 length equals 18 residues. This CDR3 is CASSLPTSGRANTGELFF. CDR3 nucleotides: TGTGCCAGCAGTTTACCGACTAGCGGGAGGGCCAACACCGGGGAGCTGTTTTTT.

The chain carries TRBV27 and TRBJ2-7, with 8 positions matching TRBD1. Trimming at V came to 5 bases and at J to 3 bases, leaving 6 bases not matched to a gene. The germline gives CDR1 MNHEY, CDR2 SMNVEV (reference sequence). CDR3 size: 14 residues. The CDR3, as DNA: TGTGCCAGCAGTGGGGGGACAGGACGCTACGAGCAGTACTTC. Amino acid sequence: CASSGGTGRYEQYF.

The CDR3 DNA sequence: TGCGCCAGCAGCTTGCGGACAGGGCGGACTGGGGCCAACGTCCTGACTTTC. The encoded protein is CASSLRTGRTGANVLTF. The rearrangement joins TRBV5-1 to TRBJ2-6, with TRBD1 identical over 8 bases. The CDR3 is 17 amino acids. V trimming: 1 base; J trimming: 2 bases; junction bases outside the gene matches: 5. Germline V CDR1 and CDR2: SGHRS, YFSETQ.

V is TRBV7-2 and J is TRBJ2-7; 7 positions agree with TRBD2. V was clipped by 1 base and J by 6 bases; unmatched bases: 12. The CDR3 contains 16 residues. In germline, CDR1 is SGHTA, CDR2 FQGNSA. The DNA of the CDR3 is TGTGCCAGCAGCTTAGAGTCTAGCGGTCCGACGCGCGAGCAGTACTTC. Translation: CASSLESSGPTREQYF.

The CDR3 DNA reads TGCAGCGTGAAAGGGACTAGCGTCCGTCAAAGGGCCTACAATGAGCAGTTCTTC. It is translated as CSVKGTSVRQRAYNEQFF. V is TRBV29-1 and J is TRBJ2-1, with 10 nucleotides matching TRBD2. The CDR3 is 18 residues long. CDR1 is SQVTM, CDR2 ANQGSEA, per germline. After removal of 6 bases from V and 2 bases from J, the junction contained 16 bases not matched to a gene.

This clone was detected only a few times. The J gene is TRBJ1-2, the V gene TRBV7-2; D is unclear. The CDR3 contains 16 residues. The V gene's germline CDR1 is SGHTA and CDR2 FQGNSA. Trimming cost V 2 bases and J 4 bases, with 17 bases left between them. The CDR3 region is CASSLINEGTSYGYTF. The CDR3 nucleotides read TGTGCCAGCAGCTTAATCAACGAGGGTACCAGCTATGGCTACACCTTC. Drawing the rest from reference TRBV7-2 and TRBJ1-2, the complete variable domain is GAGVSQSPSNKVTEKGKDVELRCDPISGHTALYWYRQSLGQGLEFLIYFQGNSAPDKSGLPSDRFSAERTGGSVSTLTIQRTQQEDSAVYLCASSLINEGTSYGYTFGSGTRLTVV.

The rearrangement links TRBV19 to TRBJ1-2, with D unclear. Per germline, CDR1 LNHDA and CDR2 SQIVND (reference sequence). Trimming stripped 2 bases from V and 4 bases from J, with 8 bases between. The CDR3 spans 13 residues. The CDR3: CASSIYGIYGYTF. As DNA, the CDR3 is TGTGCCAGTAGTATATACGGTATCTATGGCTACACCTTC.

The gene calls are TRBV5-4 and TRBJ2-3; D gene ambiguous. Between the trimmed V and J ends, which lost 7 bases and 6 bases, there was a span of 15 bases. This CDR3 has 13 amino acids. Germline CDR1 reads SGHNT; CDR2 reads YYREEE (reference sequence). CDR3 protein: CASGPRVSDTQYF. Here the CDR3 DNA reads TGTGCCAGCGGCCCCCGGGTTTCGGATACGCAGTATTTT. Supplemented by reference TRBV5-4 and TRBJ2-3, the full variable domain reads ETGVTQSPTHLIKTRGQQVTLRCSSQSGHNTVSWYQQALGQGPQFIFQYYREEENGRGNFPPRFSGLQFPNYSSELNVNALELDDSALYLCASGPRVSDTQYFGPGTRLTVL.

The J gene is TRBJ2-2, the V gene TRBV25-1; tentative D call: TRBD1 (6 bases). The ends were cut back, 1 base at V and 1 base at J, with 7 bases in the middle. CDR1 and CDR2 from the germline V gene are MGHDK and SYGVNS. There are 15 residues in the CDR3. The CDR3 DNA reads TGTGCCAGCAGTGAATTGGACAGGAACACCGGGGAGCTGTTTTTT. Translated: CASSELDRNTGELFF.